These 10 T cell receptor beta chains share one sample of origin, sequenced in a study of follicular helper T cells after annual influenza vaccination. Noted time point: 2015-2016 season, pre-vaccination. Using immunoSEQ multiplex PCR, the repertoire was profiled, and TCRdb retains in-frame clones only, with some absent. Of around 6,700 clones in the sample, approximately 78% are singletons; the top ten hold over 0.6%. Sequencing was performed on CXCR5- memory CD4+ T cells sorted from blood, taken on the day of influenza vaccination. These receptor sequences come from an adult who received the influenza vaccine.

V and J are TRBV5-6 and TRBJ1-1; D unresolved. The germline V gene encodes CDR1 SGHDT and CDR2 YYEEEE. V was pared by 0 bases and J by 7 bases, with 16 bases between. This CDR3 contains 15 residues. This CDR3 is CASSLVSAQRSEAFF. CDR3 coding DNA: TGTGCCAGCAGCTTGGTGTCCGCGCAGCGGAGTGAAGCTTTCTTT.

This clone was observed a handful of times. The V call is TRBV11-2, the J call TRBJ1-6; a weak D match, TRBD1 (6 bases). The germline CDR1 and CDR2 sequences are SGHAT and FQNNGV. Trimming removed 1 base at V and 5 bases at J, with 9 bases between. The CDR3 covers 15 residues. DNA of the CDR3: TGTGCCAGCAGCTTAGGGACAGCCAATAATTCACCCCTCCACTTT. Translating it yields CASSLGTANNSPLHF.

In this sample, this clone turned up a few times. The chain employs TRBV5-6 and TRBJ1-6; possibly TRBD1 for D (5 bases). CDR1 and CDR2 from the germline V gene are SGHDT and YYEEEE. The V end lost 0 bases, the J end lost 7 bases, and 8 bases lay between the germline ends. The length of the CDR3 is 14 residues. The CDR3, as DNA: TGTGCCAGCAGCTTGGGACAGTGGAATTCACCCCTCCACTTT. Amino acids: CASSLGQWNSPLHF.

The chain links TRBV4-3 to TRBJ1-2; D remains ambiguous. Germline CDR1 is LGHNA and CDR2 is YSLEER. CDR3 length equals 15 residues. V lost 0 bases and J lost 4, with 12 bases in between. For the CDR3, the DNA is TGCGCCAGCAGCCAAGATCGCATCTTGAGCTATGGCTACACCTTC. It yields the protein CASSQDRILSYGYTF.

This clone was found once. The rearrangement links TRBV7-9 to TRBJ2-2, with a possible D match to TRBD1 (6 bases). Germline V gene data show CDR1 as SEHNR and CDR2 as FQNEAQ (reference sequence). V shed 5 bases and J shed 2 bases, with 12 bases lying between them. The CDR3 totals 15 residues. The CDR3 nucleotides read TGTGCCAGCAGCGTTGGACAGTTCAACACCGGGGAGCTGTTTTTT. Amino acids: CASSVGQFNTGELFF.

V is TRBV5-1 and J is TRBJ1-4; no definite D call. The length of the CDR3 is 17 residues. Trimming left V 3 bases short and J 1 base short, with 16 bases between. From germline, CDR1 is SGHRS and CDR2 YFSETQ. The CDR3 loop is CASSSGFGVGTNEKLFF. CDR3 DNA: TGCGCCAGCAGCTCCGGTTTCGGGGTTGGAACTAATGAAAAACTGTTTTTT.

The chain carries TRBV5-1 and TRBJ1-1; 7 bases line up with TRBD1. V trimming: 4 bases; J trimming: 5 bases; junction bases outside the gene matches: 5. CDR3 length equals 13 residues. Looked up from germline, CDR1 is SGHRS and CDR2 is YFSETQ. The CDR3: CASSQGVGTEAFF. As DNA, the CDR3 is TGCGCCAGCAGCCAGGGGGTCGGGACTGAAGCTTTCTTT.

The chain employs TRBV7-9 and TRBJ1-2, with TRBD1 matching over 8 bases. The germline V gene has CDR1 SEHNR and CDR2 FQNEAQ (reference sequence). The V and J ends lost 5 bases and 1 base, in that order; junction bases with no gene match: 12. This CDR3 contains 17 residues. Here the CDR3 reads CASSAPGGAPFNYGYTF. As DNA, the CDR3 is TGTGCCAGCAGCGCCCCAGGGGGCGCCCCATTTAACTATGGCTACACCTTC.

The CDR3 spells CASSQVLQREEKLFF. In DNA form, the CDR3 reads TGCGCCAGCAGCCAAGTGCTACAGCGAGAAGAAAAACTGTTTTTT. The chain combines TRBV4-1 with TRBJ1-4; D is uncertain. The CDR3 spans 15 residues. From germline, CDR1 is MGHRA and CDR2 YSYEKL. V lost 1 base, J lost 8 bases, and 14 bases lay in between.

The chain has TRBV4-1 and TRBJ2-6, with D possibly matching TRBD2 (6 bases). This CDR3 comprises 18 residues. Trimming pared 0 bases from V and 0 bases from J, leaving 12 bases between. The germline V gene encodes CDR1 MGHRA and CDR2 YSYEKL. CDR3 sequence reads: CASSQEGYGSSGANVLTF. The CDR3 nucleotides read TGCGCCAGCAGCCAAGAGGGTTACGGGAGCTCTGGGGCCAACGTCCTGACTTTC.